The 4 T cell receptor beta chains given below trace back to one sample, sequenced in a study of shared clonotypes between healthy human individuals. Method: immunoSEQ multiplex PCR; TCRdb's copy keeps in-frame clones and lacks some. The sample contains some 480,000 clones, around 79% of which appear only once. Sequencing input: PBMCs. Receptors were obtained from a woman between 40 and 50 years old in good health. Some clones in this sample may be carry-over from other donors' samples.

This chain links TRBV28 with TRBJ2-1; TRBD1 agrees at 9 bases. This CDR3 has 15 amino acids. Germline values: CDR1 MDHEN, CDR2 SYDVKM. With V trimmed by 2 bases and J by 5 bases, 4 bases remained unmatched. Written as DNA, the CDR3 is TGTGCCAGCAGTTTAGGGACAGGGCAGGACAATGAGCAGTTCTTC. This codes for CASSLGTGQDNEQFF. The variable domain in full, with the rest retrieved from reference TRBV28 and TRBJ2-1, is DVKVTQSSRYLVKRTGEKVFLECVQDMDHENMFWYRQDPGLGLRLIYFSYDVKMKEKGDIPEGYSVSREKKERFSLILESASTNQTSMYLCASSLGTGQDNEQFFGPGTRLTVL.

This CDR3 reads CASSLGVNEQYF. The CDR3 DNA reads as TGTGCCAGCAGCTTAGGGGTGAACGAGCAGTACTTC. The chain has TRBV7-9 and TRBJ2-7; D call uncertain. The CDR3 runs to 12 residues. Germline assignment: CDR1 SEHNR and CDR2 FQNEAQ (reference sequence). Trimming stripped 1 base from V and 5 bases from J, with 6 bases between. The variable domain in full, with the rest retrieved from reference TRBV7-9 and TRBJ2-7, is DTGVSQNPRHKITKRGQNVTFRCDPISEHNRLYWYRQTLGQGPEFLTYFQNEAQLEKSRLLSDRFSAERPKGSFSTLEIQRTEQGDSAMYLCASSLGVNEQYFGPGTRLTVT.

Worth noting for this clone: One end of the junction does not line up with germline, which may come from a read error. This chain uses TRBV5-4 with TRBJ1-4; D unclear. CDR3 length: 13 amino acids. Germline values: CDR1 SGHNT, CDR2 YYREEE (reference sequence). In DNA, the CDR3 is TGTGCCAACAGCTTGTCGGATCGGGGAAAACTGTTTTTT. Translation: CANSLSDRGKLFF. Drawing the rest from reference TRBV5-4 and TRBJ1-4, the complete variable domain is ETGVTQSPTHLIKTRGQQVTLRCSSQSGHNTVSWYQQALGQGPQFIFQYYREEENGRGNFPPRFSGLQFPNYSSELNVNALELDDSALYLCANSLSDRGKLFFGSGTQLSVL.

V usage is TRBV6-5 and J usage is TRBJ2-7; 7 bases match TRBD2. Germline assignment: CDR1 MNHEY and CDR2 SVGAGI. The CDR3 spans 15 residues. J was trimmed by 0 bases and V by 6 bases; bases with no gene match: 8. Here the CDR3 DNA reads TGTGCCAGCAGAACGGGGCGGGAGCGCTCCTACGAGCAGTACTTC. Its protein is CASRTGRERSYEQYF.